The T cell receptor beta chain described here comes from a study of T cell changes during pregnancy in multiple sclerosis. The V end lost 4 bases, the J end lost 4 bases, and 9 bases lay between the germline ends. Per germline, CDR1 SEHNR and CDR2 FQNEAQ (reference sequence). This CDR3 is 13 amino acids long. Sequencing was performed with immunoSEQ multiplex PCR; in TCRdb, only in-frame clones are kept and a portion is missing. Among around 54,000 clones listed, about 93% were seen once. This specimen was CD4+ T cells from peripheral blood mononuclear cells, taken after pregnancy. The receptor comes from a female donor in good health, enrolled as a control in a pregnancy study. The chain is built from TRBV7-9 and TRBJ2-3, with D possibly TRBD1 on 5 matching bases. CDR3 residues: CASSSRVADTQYF. DNA of the CDR3: TGTGCCAGCAGCTCCAGGGTAGCAGATACGCAGTATTTT.